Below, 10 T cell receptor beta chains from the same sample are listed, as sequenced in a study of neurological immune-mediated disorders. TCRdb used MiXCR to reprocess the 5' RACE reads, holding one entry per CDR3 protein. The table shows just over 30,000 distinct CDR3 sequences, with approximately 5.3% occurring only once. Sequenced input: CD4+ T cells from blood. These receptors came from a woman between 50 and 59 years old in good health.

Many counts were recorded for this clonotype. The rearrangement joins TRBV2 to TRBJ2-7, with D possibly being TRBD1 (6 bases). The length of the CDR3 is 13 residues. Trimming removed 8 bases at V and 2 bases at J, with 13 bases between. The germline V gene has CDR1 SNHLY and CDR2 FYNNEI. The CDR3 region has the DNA TGTGCCAGCCGGGACAACCTCGCCTACGAGCAGTACTTC. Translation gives CASRDNLAYEQYF.

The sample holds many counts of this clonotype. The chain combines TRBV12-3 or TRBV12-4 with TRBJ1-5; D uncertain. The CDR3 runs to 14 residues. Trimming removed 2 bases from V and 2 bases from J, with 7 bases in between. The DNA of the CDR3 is TGTGCCAGCAGTTTAATGATGGGCAATCAGCCCCAGCATTTT. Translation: CASSLMMGNQPQHF.

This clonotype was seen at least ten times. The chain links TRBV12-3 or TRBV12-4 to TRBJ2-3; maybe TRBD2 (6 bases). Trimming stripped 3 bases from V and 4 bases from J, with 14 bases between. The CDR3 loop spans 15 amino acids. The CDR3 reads CASSFGPGVADTQYF. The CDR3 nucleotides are TGTGCCAGCAGTTTCGGACCGGGGGTCGCAGATACGCAGTATTTT.

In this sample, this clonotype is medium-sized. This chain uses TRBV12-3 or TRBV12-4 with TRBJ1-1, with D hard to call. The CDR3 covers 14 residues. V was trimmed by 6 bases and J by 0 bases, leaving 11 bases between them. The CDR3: CASRRRSMNTEAFF. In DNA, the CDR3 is TGTGCCAGCAGACGACGTTCAATGAACACTGAAGCTTTCTTT.

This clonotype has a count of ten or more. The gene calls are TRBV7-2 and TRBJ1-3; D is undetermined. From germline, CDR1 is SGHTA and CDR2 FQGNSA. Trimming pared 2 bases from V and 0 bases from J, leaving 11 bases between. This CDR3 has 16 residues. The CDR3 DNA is TGTGCCAGCAGCTTAATTGGCTCCTTCTCTGGAAACACCATATATTTT. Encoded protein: CASSLIGSFSGNTIYF.

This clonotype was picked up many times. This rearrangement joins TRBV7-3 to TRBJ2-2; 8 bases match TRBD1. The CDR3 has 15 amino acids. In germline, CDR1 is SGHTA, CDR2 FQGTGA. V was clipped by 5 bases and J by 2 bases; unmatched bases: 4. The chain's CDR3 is CASSQGQGNTGELFF. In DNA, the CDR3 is TGTGCCAGCAGCCAAGGACAGGGAAACACCGGGGAGCTGTTTTTT.

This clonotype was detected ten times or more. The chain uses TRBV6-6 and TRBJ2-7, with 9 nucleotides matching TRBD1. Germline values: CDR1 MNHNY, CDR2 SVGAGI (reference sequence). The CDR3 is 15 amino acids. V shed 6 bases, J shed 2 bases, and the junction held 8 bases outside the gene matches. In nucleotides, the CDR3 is TGTGCCAGCAGCCCCCGGGACAGGGAGCCCTACGAGCAGTACTTC. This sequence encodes CASSPRDREPYEQYF.

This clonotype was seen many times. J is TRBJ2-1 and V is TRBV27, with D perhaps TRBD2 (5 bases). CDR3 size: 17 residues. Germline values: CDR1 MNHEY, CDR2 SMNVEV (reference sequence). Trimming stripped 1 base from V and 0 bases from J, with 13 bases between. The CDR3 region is CASSLYPTRLSYNEQFF. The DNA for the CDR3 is TGTGCCAGCAGTTTATATCCCACTAGGCTCTCCTACAATGAGCAGTTCTTC.

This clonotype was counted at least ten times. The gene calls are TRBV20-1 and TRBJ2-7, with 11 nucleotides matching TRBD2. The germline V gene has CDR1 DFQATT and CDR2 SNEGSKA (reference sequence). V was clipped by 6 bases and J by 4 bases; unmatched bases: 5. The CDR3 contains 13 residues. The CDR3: CSANSGGGYEQYF. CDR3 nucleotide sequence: TGCAGTGCAAATAGCGGGGGGGGATACGAGCAGTACTTC.

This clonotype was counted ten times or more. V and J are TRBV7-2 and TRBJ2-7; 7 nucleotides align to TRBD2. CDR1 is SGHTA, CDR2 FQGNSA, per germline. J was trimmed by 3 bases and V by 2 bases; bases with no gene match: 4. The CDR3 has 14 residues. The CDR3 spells CASSLSGGDYEQYF. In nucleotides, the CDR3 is TGTGCCAGCAGCTTATCTGGGGGGGACTACGAGCAGTACTTC. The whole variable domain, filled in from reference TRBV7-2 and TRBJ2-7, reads GAGVSQSPSNKVTEKGKDVELRCDPISGHTALYWYRQSLGQGLEFLIYFQGNSAPDKSGLPSDRFSAERTGGSVSTLTIQRTQQEDSAVYLCASSLSGGDYEQYFGPGTRLTVT.